Described below is a single TCR beta chain sequence and its context. Its antigen is not identified. Healthy donors served as the controls. They were matched for age and sex. TEMRA cells were FACS-enriched and CD8+ and CD4+ T cells negatively isolated. This entry comes from a study of CD8 T cells in Susac syndrome. Germline CDR1 MDHEN, CDR2 SYDVKM. V trimming: 5 bases; J trimming: 5 bases; junction bases outside the gene matches: 5. The CDR3 spans 13 residues. General observations from the study: Acknowledgment was made by the study that its TCR sequencing and HLA analysis involved a relatively small number of individuals.

cDNA came from roughly 0.53 to 1 ug RNA primed by random hexamers. In TCRdb, the immunoSEQ multiplex PCR reads were re-called with MiXCR into one record per CDR3 protein. This table holds 53,000 or so distinct CDR3 sequences, roughly 93% found once. The J gene is TRBJ2-5, the V gene TRBV28; 7 bases are a match to TRBD1. Source material: CD8+ T cells from PBMCs. This receptor was taken from a human donor in good health. The CDR3 sequence: CASSTGEVETQYF. DNA for the CDR3: TGTGCCAGCAGTACAGGGGAAGTGGAGACCCAGTACTTC.